These 26 T cell receptor beta chains came from one sample sequenced in a study of OX40 agonist ivuxolimab in advanced cancers. Clones were sequenced by immunoSEQ multiplex PCR, and TCRdb holds only the in-frame ones, with some missing. The data contain 45,000 to 65,000 clones, about nine tenths of them singletons. The sample consisted of CD4+ or CD8+ T cells sorted from blood, taken in a trial of the OX40 agonist ivuxolimab. These receptors were obtained from an adult with an advanced solid tumor such as melanoma, head and neck, liver or kidney cancer.

This chain links TRBV6-1 with TRBJ2-3; no clear D gene. CDR1 MNHNS and CDR2 SASEGT come from the germline V gene. This CDR3 comprises 14 residues. V shed 5 bases and J shed 7 bases, with 16 bases lying between them. The CDR3 spells CASSPTVLVHTQYF. The CDR3 DNA is TGTGCCAGCAGTCCGACTGTGCTGGTACATACGCAGTATTTT.

V is TRBV28 and J is TRBJ2-2; TRBD1 matches 10 bases. CDR1 MDHEN and CDR2 SYDVKM come from the germline V gene. V shed 6 bases and J 5 bases; nucleotides not matched to a gene: 9. The CDR3 totals 16 residues. The CDR3: CASRPLDRGRTGELFF. CDR3 nucleotides: TGTGCCAGCAGACCCTTAGACAGGGGGCGAACCGGGGAGCTGTTTTTT. Full variable domain (rest looked up from reference TRBV28 and TRBJ2-2): DVKVTQSSRYLVKRTGEKVFLECVQDMDHENMFWYRQDPGLGLRLIYFSYDVKMKEKGDIPEGYSVSREKKERFSLILESASTNQTSMYLCASRPLDRGRTGELFFGEGSRLTVL.

This chain connects TRBV6-6 to TRBJ1-5; maybe TRBD1 (6 bases). With 6 bases removed from V and 9 bases from J, the gap between germline ends came to 18 bases. The CDR3 is 14 amino acids. Germline V gene sequence: CDR1 MNHNY, CDR2 SVGAGI (reference sequence). The CDR3 DNA is TGTGCCAGCAGCCCCGGACAGCGGTCATCGCCCCAGCATTTT. This encodes CASSPGQRSSPQHF.

The rearrangement links TRBV4-2 to TRBJ2-7; weak D call: TRBD2 (6 bases). Germline V gene lookup returns CDR1 LGHNA and CDR2 YNFKEQ. This CDR3 is built from 16 residues. The V gene lost 7 bases and the J gene lost 4 bases, with 23 bases spanning the gap. This CDR3 is CASTPETGVVRYEQYF. Written as DNA, the CDR3 is TGTGCCAGCACACCAGAGACGGGAGTAGTGCGTTACGAGCAGTACTTC.

J is TRBJ1-1 and V is TRBV5-1; D is possibly TRBD1 (5 bases). The CDR3 is 14 amino acids. Trimming cost V 3 bases and J 3 bases, with 12 bases left between them. Germline V lookup: CDR1 SGHRS, CDR2 YFSETQ. The CDR3 reads CASSSQTAYTEAFF. DNA for the CDR3: TGCGCCAGCAGCTCCCAGACAGCTTACACTGAAGCTTTCTTT.

CDR3 in DNA: TGTGCCAGCAGCTTAGGGACCTACGAGCAGTACGTC. It encodes CASSLGTYEQYV. V is TRBV11-2 and J is TRBJ2-7; D is unclear. The CDR3 consists of 12 residues. Per the germline V gene, CDR1 is SGHAT and CDR2 is FQNNGV. The V end was cut by 1 base, the J end by 2 bases, with 3 bases between.

J is TRBJ2-3 and V is TRBV4-3, with 10 bases aligning to TRBD1. The CDR3 length is 15 residues. CDR1 and CDR2 from the germline V gene are LGHNA and YSLEER. V shed 2 bases and J 6 bases; nucleotides not matched to a gene: 5. CDR3 sequence reads: CASSQRQGAWDTQYF. The CDR3 DNA is TGCGCCAGCAGCCAACGACAGGGGGCGTGGGATACGCAGTATTTT.

This rearrangement joins TRBV9 to TRBJ2-5; 9 nucleotides line up with TRBD2. Trimming removed 0 bases from V and 5 bases from J; junction bases left unmatched: 8. The CDR3 is 16 residues long. Germline V gives CDR1 SGDLS, CDR2 YYNGEE. CDR3 in DNA: TGTGCCAGCAGCGTAGGGGGACTAGCACTAATCGAGACCCAGTACTTC. As protein: CASSVGGLALIETQYF.

This chain connects TRBV2 to TRBJ1-6, with a weak D call TRBD1 (5 bases). From germline, CDR1 is SNHLY and CDR2 FYNNEI. Between the trimmed V and J ends, which lost 8 bases and 5 bases, there was a span of 10 bases. This CDR3 region has 13 residues. In nucleotides, the CDR3 is TGTGCCAGCTCCGGGACCCATAATTCACCCCTCCACTTT. This codes for CASSGTHNSPLHF. Together with reference TRBV2 and TRBJ1-6, the CDR3 gives the full variable domain: EPEVTQTPSHQVTQMGQEVILRCVPISNHLYFYWYRQILGQKVEFLVSFYNNEISEKSEIFDDQFSVERPDGSNFTLKIRSTKLEDSAMYFCASSGTHNSPLHFGNGTRLTVT.

The count of this clone is one. The chain couples TRBV7-2 to TRBJ2-4, with D perhaps TRBD1 (6 bases). There are 13 residues in the CDR3. Trimming removed 5 bases at V and 12 bases at J, with 17 bases between. The germline V gene has CDR1 SGHTA and CDR2 FQGNSA. Here the CDR3 DNA reads TGTGCCAGCAGCGAGGGGGTCCTAGCTGCTCAGTACTTC. It specifies CASSEGVLAAQYF. Combining the CDR3 with reference TRBV7-2 and TRBJ2-4 gives the whole variable domain GAGVSQSPSNKVTEKGKDVELRCDPISGHTALYWYRQSLGQGLEFLIYFQGNSAPDKSGLPSDRFSAERTGGSVSTLTIQRTQQEDSAVYLCASSEGVLAAQYFGAGTRLSVL.

This sequence joins TRBV6-5 and TRBJ1-4; 8 bases align to TRBD1. Per germline, CDR1 MNHEY and CDR2 SVGAGI. The CDR3 runs to 14 residues. The V and J ends lost 2 bases and 4 bases, in that order; junction bases with no gene match: 0. CDR3 in DNA: TGTGCCAGCAGTTACGACAGGGGTAATGAAAAACTGTTTTTT. This sequence encodes CASSYDRGNEKLFF.

The chain has TRBV5-6 and TRBJ1-5; TRBD1 might be the D (5 bases). With 4 bases removed from V and 0 bases from J, the gap between germline ends came to 8 bases. Germline V gene lookup returns CDR1 SGHDT and CDR2 YYEEEE. This CDR3 has 14 residues. The CDR3 nucleotides read TGTGCCAGCAGCCGGAGGGGTAGCAATCAGCCCCAGCATTTT. It encodes CASSRRGSNQPQHF.

This clone was recorded only once. The rearrangement uses TRBV6-1 and TRBJ2-7, with D perhaps matching TRBD1 (6 bases). The germline V and J ends were trimmed by 6 bases and 4 bases, with 10 bases remaining between them. This CDR3 spans 12 amino acids. Germline assignment: CDR1 MNHNS and CDR2 SASEGT. In DNA form, the CDR3 reads TGTGCCAGCAGCCCCGGACAGTACGAGCAGTACGTC. Its protein product is CASSPGQYEQYV.

This clone was seen a few times. The chain joins TRBV5-5 to TRBJ1-2; TRBD1 is a possible D gene (5 bases). CDR1 SGHKS and CDR2 YYEKEE come from the germline V gene (reference sequence). This CDR3 contains 13 residues. V dropped 4 bases and J dropped 8 bases, with 15 bases sitting between them. CDR3 amino acids: CASSQGDSRGYTF. CDR3 nucleotides: TGTGCCAGCAGCCAAGGGGATAGTCGCGGCTACACCTTC.

V usage is TRBV18 and J usage is TRBJ1-5, with a possible D match to TRBD1 (5 bases). Germline loops: CDR1 KGHSH, CDR2 LQKENI. CDR3 length: 13 residues. Trimming took 6 bases from V and 4 from J, leaving 10 bases between them. The CDR3 sequence is CASSPGENQPQHF. CDR3 in DNA: TGTGCCAGCTCCCCGGGGGAAAATCAGCCCCAGCATTTT.

The J gene is TRBJ2-7, the V gene TRBV28; TRBD1 aligns across 7 bases. Germline V lookup: CDR1 MDHEN, CDR2 SYDVKM. The CDR3 is made up of 15 amino acids. V lost 3 bases and J lost 3; bases outside the gene matches: 8. The CDR3 bases are TGTGCCAGCAGTTTTGAGGGGGCGAGCCTCTACGAGCAGTACGTC. It yields the protein CASSFEGASLYEQYV.

This clone was observed a single time. The chain uses TRBV10-3 and TRBJ2-3, with no clear D. CDR3 length: 13 residues. Germline values: CDR1 ENHRY, CDR2 SYGVKD. The V end lost 7 bases, the J end lost 3 bases, and 11 bases lay between the germline ends. For the CDR3, the DNA is TGTGCCATCAATCACGGACGGACAGATACGCAGTATTTT. It codes for CAINHGRTDTQYF.

Only one count was recorded for this clone. The chain employs TRBV18 and TRBJ2-1; 8 nucleotides line up with TRBD1. The CDR3 is made up of 14 amino acids. Germline assignment: CDR1 KGHSH and CDR2 LQKENI. Unmatched junction bases numbered 8, after V lost 4 bases and J lost 9 bases. The CDR3 nucleotides read TGTGCCAGCTCACAATCCGGGACAGGAATTGAGCAGTTCTTC. Residues: CASSQSGTGIEQFF.

This chain connects TRBV5-4 to TRBJ2-1, with TRBD1 matching 9 bases. Unmatched junction bases numbered 4, after V lost 3 bases and J lost 6 bases. Germline assignment: CDR1 SGHNT and CDR2 YYREEE (reference sequence). The CDR3 loop spans 14 amino acids. CDR3 nucleotide sequence: TGTGCCAGCAGCTCGGACAGGGGAAGCAATGAGCAGTTCTTC. It encodes CASSSDRGSNEQFF.

This sequence joins TRBV15 and TRBJ2-5, with a weak D call TRBD2 (6 bases). Between the trimmed V and J ends, which lost 3 bases and 5 bases, there was a span of 13 bases. CDR3 size: 14 residues. Germline CDR1 and CDR2: LNHNV and YYDKDF (reference sequence). The CDR3 coding sequence is TGTGCCACCAGCAGTGGGACTCAGTATGAGACCCAGTACTTC. Translating gives CATSSGTQYETQYF.

The V gene is TRBV20-1, the J gene TRBJ1-2; D gene ambiguous. CDR1 and CDR2 (germline): DFQATT, SNEGSKA (reference sequence). CDR3 length equals 11 residues. Trimming removed 6 bases from V and 3 bases from J, with 8 bases in between. The CDR3 region has the DNA TGCAGTGCCCCCTTCTACTATGGCTACACCTTC. It yields the protein CSAPFYYGYTF.

The chain couples TRBV18 to TRBJ2-4, with TRBD2 matching over 8 bases. The V segment lost 3 bases and the J segment 3 bases; nucleotides outside the gene matches: 4. The CDR3 totals 15 residues. Germline assignment: CDR1 KGHSH and CDR2 LQKENI. CDR3 sequence: CASSPASGGKNIQYF. In DNA, the CDR3 is TGTGCCAGCTCACCTGCGAGCGGGGGCAAAAACATTCAGTACTTC.

This chain links TRBV9 with TRBJ2-4, with D perhaps matching TRBD2 (5 bases). The CDR3 runs to 14 residues. Germline-derived CDR1 and CDR2 are SGDLS and YYNGEE. Trimming stripped 0 bases from V and 6 bases from J, with 10 bases between. This CDR3 is CASSVGTLRNIQYF. The DNA of the CDR3 is TGTGCCAGCAGCGTAGGGACTTTGAGAAACATTCAGTACTTC.

The chain has TRBV6-5 and TRBJ1-1; no clear D. The CDR3 sequence is 15 residues long. CDR1 is MNHEY, CDR2 SVGAGI, per germline. Deletions cut 2 bases from V and 1 base from J, with 11 bases between. CDR3 sequence reads: CASSYAGRKNTEAFF. CDR3 in DNA: TGTGCCAGCAGTTACGCAGGACGGAAGAACACTGAAGCTTTCTTT.

CDR3 loop: CASSHDRGHQPQHF. The CDR3 DNA is TGTGCCAGCAGTCACGACAGGGGTCATCAGCCCCAGCATTTT. The J gene is TRBJ1-5, the V gene TRBV7-2; 8 bases match TRBD1. CDR3 length: 14 amino acids. V was pared by 6 bases and J by 5 bases, with 6 bases of the junction left unmatched. Germline V gene lookup returns CDR1 SGHTA and CDR2 FQGNSA.

The CDR3 reads CASSFAGATEAFF. The CDR3 region has the DNA TGTGCCAGCAGCTTTGCTGGGGCCACTGAAGCTTTCTTT. The genes are TRBV7-2 and TRBJ1-1; possible D gene TRBD1, 5 bases. Germline CDR1 and CDR2: SGHTA and FQGNSA. This CDR3 has 13 residues. Trimming left V 3 bases short and J 4 bases short, with 9 bases between.